This T cell receptor beta chain was documented in a study of T cell repertoires in cytomegalovirus infection. Study details: Matching HLA type, along with CMV infection, was indicated by public TCR beta signatures. Study results and caveats: Cumulative public TCR beta family frequency identified carriers of CMV plus the relevant HLA. Predominance within the ex vivo response was attributable to HLA-C-restricted CMV-specific TCR beta clonotypes.

This clonotype was seen ten or more times. Its antigen is not known. Each CDR3 protein gets one entry after TCRdb re-called the reads with MiXCR. The sample carries 150,000 to 200,000 distinct CDR3 sequences, approximately 15% recorded once. Germline V gene lookup returns CDR1 SGHVS and CDR2 FNYEAQ. V lost 2 bases, J lost 5 bases, and 6 bases stayed unmatched. The CDR3 consists of 15 residues. Source material: PBMCs. The chain recombines TRBV7-6 with TRBJ2-1; 7 bases are shared with TRBD1. The source of this sequence is a human donor in good health (CMV status not recorded). Some clones in this sample may be carry-over from other donors' samples. CDR3 bases: TGTGCCAGCAGCTTACGGTTCGGGACAGACAATGAGCAGTTCTTC. This encodes CASSLRFGTDNEQFF.